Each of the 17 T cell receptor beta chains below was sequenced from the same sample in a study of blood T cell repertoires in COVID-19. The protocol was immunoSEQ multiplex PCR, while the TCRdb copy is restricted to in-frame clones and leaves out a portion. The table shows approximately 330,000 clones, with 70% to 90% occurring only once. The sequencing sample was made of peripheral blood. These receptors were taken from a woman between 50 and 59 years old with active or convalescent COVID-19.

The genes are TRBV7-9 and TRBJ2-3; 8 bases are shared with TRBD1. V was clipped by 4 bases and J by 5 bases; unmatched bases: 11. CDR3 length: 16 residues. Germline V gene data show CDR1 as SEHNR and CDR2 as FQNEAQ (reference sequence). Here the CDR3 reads CASSSFSGGERDTQYF. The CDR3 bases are TGTGCCAGCAGCTCCTTCTCAGGGGGCGAAAGAGATACGCAGTATTTT.

The CDR3 sequence: CASSSEPRDETQYF. The CDR3 bases are TGTGCCAGCAGCTCCGAGCCTAGAGATGAGACCCAGTACTTC. This chain links TRBV5-4 with TRBJ2-5; D not certain. CDR3 length equals 14 residues. V gave up 3 bases and J gave up 5 bases, with 14 bases separating them. Germline CDR1 is SGHNT and CDR2 is YYREEE (reference sequence).

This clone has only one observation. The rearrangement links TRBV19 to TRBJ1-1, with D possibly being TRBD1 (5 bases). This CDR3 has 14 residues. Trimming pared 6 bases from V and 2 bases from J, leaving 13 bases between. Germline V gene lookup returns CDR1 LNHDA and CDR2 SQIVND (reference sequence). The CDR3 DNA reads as TGTGCCAGTAGGTTGGGGACTCATAACACTGAAGCTTTCTTT. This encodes CASRLGTHNTEAFF.

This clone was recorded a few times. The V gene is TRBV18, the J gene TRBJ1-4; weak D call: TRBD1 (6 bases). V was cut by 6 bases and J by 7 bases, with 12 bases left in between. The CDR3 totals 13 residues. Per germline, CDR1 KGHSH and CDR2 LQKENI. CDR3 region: CASSPGTSEKLFF. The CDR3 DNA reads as TGTGCCAGCTCCCCCGGGACATCTGAAAAACTGTTTTTT.

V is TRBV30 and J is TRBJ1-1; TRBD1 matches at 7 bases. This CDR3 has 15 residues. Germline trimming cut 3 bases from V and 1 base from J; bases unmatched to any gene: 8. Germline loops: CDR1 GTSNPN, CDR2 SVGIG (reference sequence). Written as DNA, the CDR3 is TGTGCCTGGAGCATCCCGGGACAGAAGAACACTGAAGCTTTCTTT. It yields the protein CAWSIPGQKNTEAFF.

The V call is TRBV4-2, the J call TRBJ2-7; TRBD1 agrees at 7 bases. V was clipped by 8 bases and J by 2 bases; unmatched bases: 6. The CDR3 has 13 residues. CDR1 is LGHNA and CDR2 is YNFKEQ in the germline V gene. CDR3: CASGDREPYEQYF. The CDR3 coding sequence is TGTGCCAGCGGAGACAGGGAGCCCTACGAGCAGTACTTC.

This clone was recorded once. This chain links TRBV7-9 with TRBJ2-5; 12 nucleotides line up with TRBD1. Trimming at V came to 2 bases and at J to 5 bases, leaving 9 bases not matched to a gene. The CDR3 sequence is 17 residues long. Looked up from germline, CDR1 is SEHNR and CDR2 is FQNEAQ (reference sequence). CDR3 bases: TGTGCCAGCAGCTTAAATTTAGGGACAGGGGGCGGTGAGACCCAGTACTTC. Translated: CASSLNLGTGGGETQYF.

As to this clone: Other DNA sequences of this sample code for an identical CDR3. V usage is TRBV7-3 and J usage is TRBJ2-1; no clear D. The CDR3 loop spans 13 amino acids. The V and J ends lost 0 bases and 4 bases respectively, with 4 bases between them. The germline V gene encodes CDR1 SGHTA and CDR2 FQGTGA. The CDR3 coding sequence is TGTGCCAGCAGCTTAACAGAGTACAATGAGCAGTTCTTC. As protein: CASSLTEYNEQFF.

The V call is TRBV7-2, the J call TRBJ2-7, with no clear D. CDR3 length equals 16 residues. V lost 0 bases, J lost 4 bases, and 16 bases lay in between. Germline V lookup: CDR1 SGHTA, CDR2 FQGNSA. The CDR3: CASSLAPVPAVYEQYF. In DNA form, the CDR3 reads TGTGCCAGCAGCTTAGCGCCGGTTCCCGCTGTATACGAGCAGTACTTC.

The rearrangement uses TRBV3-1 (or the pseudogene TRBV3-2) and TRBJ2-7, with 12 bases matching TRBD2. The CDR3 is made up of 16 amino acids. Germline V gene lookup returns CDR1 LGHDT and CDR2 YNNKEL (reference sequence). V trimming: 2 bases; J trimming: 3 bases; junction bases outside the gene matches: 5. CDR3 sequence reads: CASSQTTSGSFYEQYF. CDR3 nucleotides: TGTGCCAGCAGCCAAACGACTAGCGGGAGTTTCTACGAGCAGTACTTC.

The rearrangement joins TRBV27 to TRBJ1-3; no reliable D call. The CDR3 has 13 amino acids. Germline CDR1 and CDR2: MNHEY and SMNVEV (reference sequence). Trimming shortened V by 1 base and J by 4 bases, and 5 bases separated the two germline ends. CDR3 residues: CASSLFGGNTIYF. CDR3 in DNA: TGTGCCAGCAGTTTATTCGGGGGAAACACCATATATTTT.

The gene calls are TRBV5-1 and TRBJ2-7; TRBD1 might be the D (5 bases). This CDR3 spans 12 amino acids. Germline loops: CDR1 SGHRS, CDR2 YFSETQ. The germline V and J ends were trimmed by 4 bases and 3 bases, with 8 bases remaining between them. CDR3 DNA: TGCGCCAGCAGCGGGGCTAGCTACGAGCAGTACTTC. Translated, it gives CASSGASYEQYF.

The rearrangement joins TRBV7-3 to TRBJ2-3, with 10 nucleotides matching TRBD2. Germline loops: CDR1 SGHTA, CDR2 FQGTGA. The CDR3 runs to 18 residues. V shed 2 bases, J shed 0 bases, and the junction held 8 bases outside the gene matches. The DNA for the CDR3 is TGTGCCAGCAGCTTAGGTAGACTAGCGGGCCTGAGCACAGATACGCAGTATTTT. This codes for CASSLGRLAGLSTDTQYF.

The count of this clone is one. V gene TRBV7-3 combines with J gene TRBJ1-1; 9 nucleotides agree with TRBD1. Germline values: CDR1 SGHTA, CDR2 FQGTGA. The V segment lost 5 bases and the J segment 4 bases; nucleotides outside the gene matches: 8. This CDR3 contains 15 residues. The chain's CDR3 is CASSPAGGQGTEAFF. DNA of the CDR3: TGTGCCAGCAGCCCAGCAGGGGGACAGGGCACTGAAGCTTTCTTT.

CDR3 protein: CASSEGQGPYNSPLHF. The CDR3 DNA is TGTGCCAGCAGTGAAGGGCAGGGTCCCTATAATTCACCCCTCCACTTT. V is TRBV2 and J is TRBJ1-6; tentative D call: TRBD1 (5 bases). V lost 1 base, J lost 2 bases, and 9 bases lay in between. CDR1 is SNHLY, CDR2 FYNNEI, per germline. The CDR3 length is 16 residues.

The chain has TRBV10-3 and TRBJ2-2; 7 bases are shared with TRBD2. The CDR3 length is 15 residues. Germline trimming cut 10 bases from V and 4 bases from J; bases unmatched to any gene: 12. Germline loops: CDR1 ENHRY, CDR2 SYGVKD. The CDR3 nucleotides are TGTGCCACCGGATCGGGGGGAGTCGGCACCGGGGAGCTGTTTTTT. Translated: CATGSGGVGTGELFF.

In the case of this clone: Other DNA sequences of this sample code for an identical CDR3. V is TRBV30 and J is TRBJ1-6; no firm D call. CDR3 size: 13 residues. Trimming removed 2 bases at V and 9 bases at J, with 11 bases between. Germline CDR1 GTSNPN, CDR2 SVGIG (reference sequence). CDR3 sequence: CAWSRGQGSPLHF. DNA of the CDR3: TGTGCCTGGAGTCGAGGCCAAGGTTCACCCCTCCACTTT.